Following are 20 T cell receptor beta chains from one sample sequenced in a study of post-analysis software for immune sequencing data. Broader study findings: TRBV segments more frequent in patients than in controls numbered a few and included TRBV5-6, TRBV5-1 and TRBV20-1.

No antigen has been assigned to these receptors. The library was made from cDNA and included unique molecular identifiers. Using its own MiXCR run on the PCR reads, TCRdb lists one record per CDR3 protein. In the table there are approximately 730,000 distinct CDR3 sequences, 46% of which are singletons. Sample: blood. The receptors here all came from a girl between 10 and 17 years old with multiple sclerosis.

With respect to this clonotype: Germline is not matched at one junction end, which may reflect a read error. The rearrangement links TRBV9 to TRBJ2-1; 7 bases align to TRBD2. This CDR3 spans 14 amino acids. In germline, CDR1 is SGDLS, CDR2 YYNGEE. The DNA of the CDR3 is TGTGCCAGTAGCGTAGGTTGGACTAGCAATGAGCAGTTCTTC. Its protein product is CASSVGWTSNEQFF.

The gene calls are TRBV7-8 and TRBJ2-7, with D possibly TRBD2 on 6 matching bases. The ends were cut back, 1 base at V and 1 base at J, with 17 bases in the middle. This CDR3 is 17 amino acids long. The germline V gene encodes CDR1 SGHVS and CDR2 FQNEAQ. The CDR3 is CASSLVLPGTFSYEQYF. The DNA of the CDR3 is TGTGCCAGCAGCTTAGTTTTACCCGGGACTTTTTCCTACGAGCAGTACTTC.

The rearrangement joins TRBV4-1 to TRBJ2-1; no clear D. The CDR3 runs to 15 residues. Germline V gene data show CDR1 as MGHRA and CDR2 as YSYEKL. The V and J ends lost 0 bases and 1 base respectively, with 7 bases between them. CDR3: CASSQDDLSYNEQFF. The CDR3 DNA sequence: TGCGCCAGCAGCCAAGACGACTTGTCCTACAATGAGCAGTTCTTC.

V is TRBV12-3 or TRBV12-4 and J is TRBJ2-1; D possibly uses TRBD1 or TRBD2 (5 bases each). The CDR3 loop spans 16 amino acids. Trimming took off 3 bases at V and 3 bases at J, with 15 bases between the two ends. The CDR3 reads CASSLDGDRSYNEQFF. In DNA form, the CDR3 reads TGTGCCAGCAGTTTGGACGGGGACCGCAGCTACAATGAGCAGTTCTTC.

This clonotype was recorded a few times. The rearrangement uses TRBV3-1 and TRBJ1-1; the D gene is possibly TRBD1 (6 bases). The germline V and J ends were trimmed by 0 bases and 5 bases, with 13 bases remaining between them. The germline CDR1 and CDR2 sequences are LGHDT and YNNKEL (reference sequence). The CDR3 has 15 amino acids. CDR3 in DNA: TGTGCCAGCAGCCAAGATATCGGGGGCTGGACTGAAGCTTTCTTT. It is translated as CASSQDIGGWTEAFF.

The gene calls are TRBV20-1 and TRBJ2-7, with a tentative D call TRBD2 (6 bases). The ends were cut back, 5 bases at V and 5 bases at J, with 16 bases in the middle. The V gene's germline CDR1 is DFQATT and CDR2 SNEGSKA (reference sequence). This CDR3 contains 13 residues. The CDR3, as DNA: TGCAGTGCTCGAGGACTACCCGGCGACGAGCAGTACTTC. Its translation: CSARGLPGDEQYF.

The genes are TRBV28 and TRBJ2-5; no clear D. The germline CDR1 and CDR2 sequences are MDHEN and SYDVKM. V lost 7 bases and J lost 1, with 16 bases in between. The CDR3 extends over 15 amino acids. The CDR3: CASTSRLSSQETQYF. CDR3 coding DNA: TGTGCCAGCACCTCAAGACTCTCCTCCCAAGAGACCCAGTACTTC.

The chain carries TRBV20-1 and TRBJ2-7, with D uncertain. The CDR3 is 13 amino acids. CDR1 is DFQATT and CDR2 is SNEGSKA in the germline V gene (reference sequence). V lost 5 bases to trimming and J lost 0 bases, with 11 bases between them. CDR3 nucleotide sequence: TGCAGTGCTCCTAGACTGGCCTCCTACGAGCAGTACTTC. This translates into CSAPRLASYEQYF.

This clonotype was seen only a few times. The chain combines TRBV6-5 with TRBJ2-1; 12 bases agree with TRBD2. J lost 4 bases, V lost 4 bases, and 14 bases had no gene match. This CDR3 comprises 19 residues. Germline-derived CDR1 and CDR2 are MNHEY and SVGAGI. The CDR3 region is CASSSYGLAGGPGYNEQFF. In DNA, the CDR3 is TGTGCCAGCAGTTCCTATGGGCTAGCGGGAGGGCCGGGGTACAATGAGCAGTTCTTC.

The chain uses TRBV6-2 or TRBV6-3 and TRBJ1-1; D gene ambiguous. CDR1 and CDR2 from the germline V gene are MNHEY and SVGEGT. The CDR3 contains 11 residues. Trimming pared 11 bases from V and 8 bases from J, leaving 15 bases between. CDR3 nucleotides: TGTGCCGGCCGGACCGGGTGGGAAGCTTTCTTT. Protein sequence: CAGRTGWEAFF.

The CDR3 spells CASSLTPSTGTYGYTF. The DNA of the CDR3 is TGTGCCAGCAGCTTAACCCCCTCGACAGGGACCTATGGCTACACCTTC. The V call is TRBV7-8, the J call TRBJ1-2; the match to TRBD1 covers 7 bases. J was trimmed by 4 bases and V by 2 bases; bases with no gene match: 10. The V gene's germline CDR1 is SGHVS and CDR2 FQNEAQ. This CDR3 is 16 amino acids long.

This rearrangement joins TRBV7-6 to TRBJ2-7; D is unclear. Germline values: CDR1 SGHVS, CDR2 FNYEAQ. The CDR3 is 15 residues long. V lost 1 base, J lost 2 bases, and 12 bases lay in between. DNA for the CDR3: TGTGCCAGCAGCTTAGTGGAGAGTCCCCCCTACGAGCAGTACTTC. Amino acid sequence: CASSLVESPPYEQYF.

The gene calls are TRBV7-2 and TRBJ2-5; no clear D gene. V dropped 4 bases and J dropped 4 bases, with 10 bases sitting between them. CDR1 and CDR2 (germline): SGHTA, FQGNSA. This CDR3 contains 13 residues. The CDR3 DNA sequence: TGTGCCAGCAGCTATACAGCCCCAGAGACCCAGTACTTC. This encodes CASSYTAPETQYF.

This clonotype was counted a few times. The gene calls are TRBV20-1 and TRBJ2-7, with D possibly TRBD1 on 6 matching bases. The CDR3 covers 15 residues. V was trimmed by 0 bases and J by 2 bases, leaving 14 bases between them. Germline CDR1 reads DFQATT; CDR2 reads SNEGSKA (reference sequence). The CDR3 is CSARDRRGITYEQYF. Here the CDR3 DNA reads TGCAGTGCTAGAGATCGAAGGGGGATCACCTACGAGCAGTACTTC.

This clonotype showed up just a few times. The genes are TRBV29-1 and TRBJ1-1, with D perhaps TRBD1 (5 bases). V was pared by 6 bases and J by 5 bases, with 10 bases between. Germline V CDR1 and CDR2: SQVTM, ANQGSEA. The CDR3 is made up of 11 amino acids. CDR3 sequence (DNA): TGCAGCGTGGGGGTGACGACTGAAGCTTTCTTT. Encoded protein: CSVGVTTEAFF.

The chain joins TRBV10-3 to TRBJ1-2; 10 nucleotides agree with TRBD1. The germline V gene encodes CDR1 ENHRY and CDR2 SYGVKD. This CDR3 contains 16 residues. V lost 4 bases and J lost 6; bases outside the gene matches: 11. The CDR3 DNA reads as TGTGCCATCAGTGGATCGATGACAGGGGGCGAGGATGGCTACACCTTC. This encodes CAISGSMTGGEDGYTF.

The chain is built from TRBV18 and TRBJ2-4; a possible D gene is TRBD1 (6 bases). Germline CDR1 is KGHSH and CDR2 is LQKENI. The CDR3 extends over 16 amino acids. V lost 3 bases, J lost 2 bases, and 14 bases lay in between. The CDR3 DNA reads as TGTGCCAGCTCACCTGGGGACACCATAACCAAAAACATTCAGTACTTC. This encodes CASSPGDTITKNIQYF.

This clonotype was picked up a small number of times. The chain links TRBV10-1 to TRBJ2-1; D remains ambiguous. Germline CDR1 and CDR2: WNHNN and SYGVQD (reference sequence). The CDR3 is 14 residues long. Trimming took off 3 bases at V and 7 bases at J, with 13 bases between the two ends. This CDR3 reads CASSDTNLANEQFF. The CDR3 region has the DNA TGCGCCAGCAGTGATACTAATTTGGCGAATGAGCAGTTCTTC.

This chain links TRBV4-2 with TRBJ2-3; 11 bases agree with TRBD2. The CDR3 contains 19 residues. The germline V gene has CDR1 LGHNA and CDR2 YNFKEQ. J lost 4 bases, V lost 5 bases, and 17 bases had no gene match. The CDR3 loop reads CASSSRPPTSGIVADTQYF. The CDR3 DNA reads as TGTGCCAGCAGCTCAAGGCCCCCGACTAGCGGGATTGTCGCAGATACGCAGTATTTT.

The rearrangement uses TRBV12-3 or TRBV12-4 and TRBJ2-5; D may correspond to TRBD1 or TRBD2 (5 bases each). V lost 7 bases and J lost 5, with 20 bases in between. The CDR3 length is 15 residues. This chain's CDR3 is CASNHGTYFWETQYF. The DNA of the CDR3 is TGTGCCAGCAATCATGGGACCTATTTTTGGGAGACCCAGTACTTC.